This entry lists 7 T cell receptor beta chains sequenced from one sample in a study of cytomegalovirus exposure and HLA in healthy donors. The primer mix had 60 Vbeta and 13 Jbeta primers. Data came from immunoSEQ multiplex PCR; TCRdb stores just in-frame clones and leaves some out. The sample shows about 130,000 clones, just under 75% of them seen only once. Source material: PBMCs. The source of these receptors is a man aged 40-49 years in good health and CMV-seropositive.

The rearrangement links TRBV15 to TRBJ1-2, with D maybe TRBD1 (6 bases). The germline CDR1 and CDR2 sequences are LNHNV and YYDKDF (reference sequence). V lost 5 bases and J 3 bases, leaving 13 bases between the germline ends. This CDR3 is 14 amino acids long. The CDR3 DNA reads TGTGCCACCAGCCCAAGGGGGGGCTACTATGGCTACACCTTC. This encodes CATSPRGGYYGYTF.

V and J are TRBV11-2 and TRBJ2-1, with TRBD2 identical over 9 bases. This CDR3 region has 15 residues. Germline V CDR1 and CDR2: SGHAT, FQNNGV. V shed 5 bases and J 0 bases; nucleotides not matched to a gene: 2. CDR3 DNA: TGTGCCAGCAGCCAAGCGGGAGGCTCCTACAATGAGCAGTTCTTC. It yields the protein CASSQAGGSYNEQFF.

V is TRBV7-9 and J is TRBJ2-3, with TRBD2 as a possible D gene (5 bases). CDR1 and CDR2 from the germline V gene are SEHNR and FQNEAQ (reference sequence). This CDR3 is built from 15 residues. V lost 7 bases, J lost 0 bases, and 14 bases lay in between. The CDR3 loop reads CASNLGESSTDTQYF. Written as DNA, the CDR3 is TGTGCCAGCAATCTCGGGGAGTCTAGCACAGATACGCAGTATTTT.

In the case of this clone: An end of the junction does not agree with germline; a read error may underlie this. Other DNA variants within this sample encode the same CDR3. The CDR3 bases are TGCGCCAGCAGCTTGGCCGAGGGACTTAGCGGAGCCTACGAGCAGTACTTT. Translated, it gives CASSLAEGLSGAYEQYF. The J gene is TRBJ2-7, the V gene TRBV5-1, with a tentative D call TRBD2 (6 bases). The CDR3 runs 17 residues. CDR1 is SGHRS, CDR2 YFSETQ, per germline. Variable domain in full (rest from reference TRBV5-1 and TRBJ2-7): KAGVTQTPRYLIKTRGQQVTLSCSPISGHRSVSWYQQTPGQGLQFLFEYFSETQRNKGNFPGRFSGRQFSNSRSEMNVSTLELGDSALYLCASSLAEGLSGAYEQYFGPGTRLTVT.

The CDR3 protein is CASSLDVQGMAGGVTYEQYF. The CDR3 DNA sequence: TGCGCCAGCAGCCTGGACGTGCAGGGGATGGCGGGAGGCGTAACCTACGAGCAGTACTTC. This chain joins TRBV5-1 and TRBJ2-7, with 8 positions matching TRBD2. V shed 4 bases and J 2 bases; nucleotides not matched to a gene: 23. CDR3 length equals 20 residues. Germline CDR1 reads SGHRS; CDR2 reads YFSETQ.

The chain carries TRBV28 and TRBJ1-2, with TRBD1 as a possible D gene (6 bases). The CDR3 totals 14 residues. V was pared by 1 base and J by 7 bases, with 13 bases between. The germline CDR1 and CDR2 sequences are MDHEN and SYDVKM. This CDR3 reads CASSLLSGALGYTF. The CDR3 DNA is TGTGCCAGCAGTTTATTATCAGGGGCGCTTGGCTACACCTTC.

The V and J genes are TRBV29-1 and TRBJ1-2, with a weak D call TRBD1 (6 bases). The CDR3 is 14 residues long. V lost 0 bases to trimming and J lost 0 bases, with 8 bases between them. Looked up from germline, CDR1 is SQVTM and CDR2 is ANQGSEA. The CDR3 spells CSVEEEGANYGYTF. CDR3 DNA sequence: TGCAGCGTTGAAGAAGAGGGGGCTAACTATGGCTACACCTTC.